This T cell receptor (beta chain) appears in the sequencing data of a study of cytomegalovirus exposure and HLA in healthy donors. PCR was performed using 60 Vbeta and 13 Jbeta primers. The data were produced by immunoSEQ multiplex PCR, yet TCRdb's version contains in-frame clones alone and is incomplete. The profile shows some 110,000 clones, roughly 15% of them singletons. Comments on this clone: The antigen is undetermined. One junction end disagrees with the germline gene, perhaps due to a read error.

CDR1 SSHAT and CDR2 FNYEAQ come from the germline V gene (reference sequence). The CDR3 is 16 amino acids. Study-level results: The majority of CMV-associated TCR beta chains were reported as apparently HLA-restricted in a later analysis.

The sample was PBMCs. The V gene is TRBV7-7, the J gene TRBJ2-3, with 12 bases matching TRBD2. This TCR was recovered from a female donor in good health and CMV-seronegative. The CDR3 sequence is CASSSSLAGGADTQYF. DNA of the CDR3: TGTGCTAGCAGCTCCTCACTAGCGGGAGGCGCAGATACGCAGTATTTT.